This T cell receptor (beta chain) stems from a study of blood T cell repertoires in COVID-19. Study-level information: The origin of the acute and convalescent COVID-19 samples was the United States, Italy and Spain.

As processed by the authors: Nucleated cell number was recorded as an estimate derived from reference gene primer amplification. Assay: immunoSEQ multiplex PCR; the TCRdb copy retains only in-frame clones and omits some. V and J calls and clone size are copied from that table; D and trimming were computed from the DNA. The repertoire holds approximately 480,000 clones, 87% seen once, with roughly 0.7% in the top ten. In germline, CDR1 is PRHDT, CDR2 FYEKMQ (reference sequence). J gave up 0 bases and V 3 bases, and 6 bases lay outside the gene matches. The CDR3 is 16 residues long. The TCR originated in a woman under 30 who had recovered from COVID-19. The sample consisted of PBMCs or T cells enriched from blood (not recorded which). This rearrangement joins TRBV13 to TRBJ2-3; 7 nucleotides match TRBD2. CDR3 sequence: CASSFGSGGSTDTQYF. As DNA, the CDR3 is TGTGCCAGCAGCTTTGGGTCGGGGGGTAGCACAGATACGCAGTATTTT.